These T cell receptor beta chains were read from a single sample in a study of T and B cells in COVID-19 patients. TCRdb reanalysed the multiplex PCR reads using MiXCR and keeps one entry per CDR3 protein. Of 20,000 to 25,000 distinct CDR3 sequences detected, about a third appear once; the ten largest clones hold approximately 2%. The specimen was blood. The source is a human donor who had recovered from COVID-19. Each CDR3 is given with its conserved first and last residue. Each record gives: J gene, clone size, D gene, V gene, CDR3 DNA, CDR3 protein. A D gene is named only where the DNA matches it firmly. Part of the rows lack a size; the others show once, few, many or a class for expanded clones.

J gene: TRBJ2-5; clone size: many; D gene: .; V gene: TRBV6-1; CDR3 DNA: TGTGCCAGCAGTGTCGCTAGCCAAGAGACCCAGTACTTC; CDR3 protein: CASSVASQETQYF
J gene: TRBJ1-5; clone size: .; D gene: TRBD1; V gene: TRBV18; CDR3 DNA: TGTGCCAGCTCACCGCAGGGCCCGGGACAGACCCTCCAGCCCCAGCATTTT; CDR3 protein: CASSPQGPGQTLQPQHF
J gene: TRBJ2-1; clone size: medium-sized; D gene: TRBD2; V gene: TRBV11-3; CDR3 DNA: TGTGCCAGCGGTGAGGAGCGGGGGTGGGGGTACAATGAGCAGTTCTTC; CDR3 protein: CASGEERGWGYNEQFF
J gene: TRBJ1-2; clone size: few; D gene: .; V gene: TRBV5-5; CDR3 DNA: TGTGCCAGCAGCTCCTCGACAGCTGGGTATGATGGCTACACCTTC; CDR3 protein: CASSSSTAGYDGYTF
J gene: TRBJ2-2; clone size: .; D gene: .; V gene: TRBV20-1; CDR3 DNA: TGCAGTGCTAGAGTTCGGGCGAGGGAGCTGTTTTTT; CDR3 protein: CSARVRARELFF
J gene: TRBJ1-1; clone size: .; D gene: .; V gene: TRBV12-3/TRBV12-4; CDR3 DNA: TGTGCCAGCAGTTTTAAGAGGAACACTGAAGCTTTCTTT; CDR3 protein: CASSFKRNTEAFF
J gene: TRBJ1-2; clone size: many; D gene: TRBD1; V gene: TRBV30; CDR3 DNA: TGTGCCTGGAGCACAGGGGGCTATGGCTACACCTTC; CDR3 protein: CAWSTGGYGYTF
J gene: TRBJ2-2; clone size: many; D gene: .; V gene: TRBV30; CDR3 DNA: TGTGCCTGGAGGTGGGGGGGCCTTTCGGACGGGGAGCTGTTTTTT; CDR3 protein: CAWRWGGLSDGELFF
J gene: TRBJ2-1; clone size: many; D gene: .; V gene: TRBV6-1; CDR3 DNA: TGTGCCAGCAGTGAAGCGAGAGGGGTTGAGCAGTTCTTC; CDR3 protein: CASSEARGVEQFF
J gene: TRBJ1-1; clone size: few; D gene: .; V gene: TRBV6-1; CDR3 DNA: TGTGCCAGCAGTCTTATAGGAGGGAACACTGAAGCTTTCTTT; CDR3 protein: CASSLIGGNTEAFF
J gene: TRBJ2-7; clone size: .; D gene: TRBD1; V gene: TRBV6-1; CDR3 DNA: TGTGCCAGCAGTGAAGTCGGACAGGGCCCGAACTACGAGCAGTACTTC; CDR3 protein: CASSEVGQGPNYEQYF
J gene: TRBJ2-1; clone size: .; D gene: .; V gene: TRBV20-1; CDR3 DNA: TGCAGTGCCCGGGGGGCCAGCTCCTACAATGAGCAGTTCTTC; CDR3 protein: CSARGASSYNEQFF
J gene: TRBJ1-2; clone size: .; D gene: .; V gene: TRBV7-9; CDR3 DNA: TGTGCCAGCAGCTTATGGTACTATGGCTACACCTTC; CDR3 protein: CASSLWYYGYTF
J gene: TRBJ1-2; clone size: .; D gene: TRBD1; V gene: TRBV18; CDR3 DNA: TGTGCCAGCTCACCCCCGGGACAGGGGAAAGGCTACACCTTC; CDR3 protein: CASSPPGQGKGYTF
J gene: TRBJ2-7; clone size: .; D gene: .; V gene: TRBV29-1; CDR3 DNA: TGCAGCGTTGAACTGTGGGAGAGGGGCTACGAGCAGTACTTC; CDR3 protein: CSVELWERGYEQYF
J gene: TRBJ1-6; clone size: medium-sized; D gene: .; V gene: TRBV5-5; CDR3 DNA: TGTGCCAGCAGCTTGGGTGCCACGGGGTGGTATAATTCACCCCTCCACTTT; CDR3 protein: CASSLGATGWYNSPLHF
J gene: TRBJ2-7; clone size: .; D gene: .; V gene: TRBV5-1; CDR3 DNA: TGCGCCAGCAGCTTTGGAGGGCGGAGCTCCTACGAGCAGTACTTC; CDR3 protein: CASSFGGRSSYEQYF
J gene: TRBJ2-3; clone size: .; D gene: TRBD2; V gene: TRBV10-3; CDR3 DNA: TGTGCCATCAAGGACGGGGGGGCCGGGACAGATACGCAGTATTTT; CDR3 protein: CAIKDGGAGTDTQYF
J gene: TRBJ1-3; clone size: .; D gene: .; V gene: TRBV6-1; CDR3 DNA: TGTGCCAGCAGTGAAGCTCGGGCTGGAAACACCATATATTTT; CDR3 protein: CASSEARAGNTIYF
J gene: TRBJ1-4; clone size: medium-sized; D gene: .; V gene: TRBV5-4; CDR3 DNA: TGTGCCAGCAGCCGACAGAATGAAAAACTGTTTTTT; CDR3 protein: CASSRQNEKLFF
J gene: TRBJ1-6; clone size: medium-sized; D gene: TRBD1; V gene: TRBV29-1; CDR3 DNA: TGCAGCGTCGCAGGACAGGACCCTAATTCACCCCTCCACTTT; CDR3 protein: CSVAGQDPNSPLHF
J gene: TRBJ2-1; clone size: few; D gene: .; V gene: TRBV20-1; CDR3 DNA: TGCAGTGCTAGAGAGGAATCCTGGAGCGATGAGCAGTTCTTC; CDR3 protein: CSAREESWSDEQFF
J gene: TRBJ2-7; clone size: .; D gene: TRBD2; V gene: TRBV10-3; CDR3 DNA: TGTGCCAGCCGTGCAGCGGGGGGCCTGGACGAGCAGTACTTC; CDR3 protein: CASRAAGGLDEQYF
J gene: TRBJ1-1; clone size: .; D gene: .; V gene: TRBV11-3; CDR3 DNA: TGTGCCAGCAGCCGTAATGGAGGGGGAGCTTTCTTT; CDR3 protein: CASSRNGGGAFF
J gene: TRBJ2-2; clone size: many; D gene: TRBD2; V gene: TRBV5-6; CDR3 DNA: TGTGCCAGCAGCTTGGTCGAAGCGGGGGGCTTGAACACCGGGGAGCTGTTTTTT; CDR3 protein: CASSLVEAGGLNTGELFF
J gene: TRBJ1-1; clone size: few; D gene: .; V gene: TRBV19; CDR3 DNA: TGTGCCAGTATCTATGGTAGGGGTCACACTGAAGCTTTCTTT; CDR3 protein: CASIYGRGHTEAFF
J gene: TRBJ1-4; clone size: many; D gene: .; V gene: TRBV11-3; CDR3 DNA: TGTGCCAGCAGCTTAGATCAAGGCGGGTCCTCAACTAATGAAAAACTGTTTTTT; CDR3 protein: CASSLDQGGSSTNEKLFF
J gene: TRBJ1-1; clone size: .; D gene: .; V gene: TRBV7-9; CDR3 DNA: TGTGCCAGCAGCCCACAGGGCCCGGGAACTGAAGCTTTCTTT; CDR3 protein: CASSPQGPGTEAFF
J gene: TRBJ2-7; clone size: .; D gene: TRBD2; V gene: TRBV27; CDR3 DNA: TGTGCCAGCAGGAGGACTAGCGGGGGGTCGTGGGAGCAGTACTTC; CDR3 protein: CASRRTSGGSWEQYF
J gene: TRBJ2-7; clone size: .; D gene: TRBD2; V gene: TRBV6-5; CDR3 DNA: TGTGCCAGCAGCCCAGGACTAGCGGGGGAGCTGTACTTC; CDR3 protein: CASSPGLAGELYF
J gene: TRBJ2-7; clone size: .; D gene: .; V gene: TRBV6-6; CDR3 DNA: TGTGCCAGCAGTTACGGGGCAGGGACCTACGAGCAGTACTTC; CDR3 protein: CASSYGAGTYEQYF
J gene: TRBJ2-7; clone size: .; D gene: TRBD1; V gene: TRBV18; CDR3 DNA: TGTGCCAGCTCACCGGGGACAGCCTCCTACGAGCAGTACTTC; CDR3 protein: CASSPGTASYEQYF
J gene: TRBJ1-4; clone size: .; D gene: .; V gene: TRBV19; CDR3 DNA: TGTGCCAGTAGCACTCCAGGGCAGATCAATGAAAAACTGTTTTTT; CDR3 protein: CASSTPGQINEKLFF
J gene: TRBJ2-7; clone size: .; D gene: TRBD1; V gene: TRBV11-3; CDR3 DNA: TGTGCCAGCAGCCGACGGGACAGGGGATACGAGCAGTACTTC; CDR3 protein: CASSRRDRGYEQYF
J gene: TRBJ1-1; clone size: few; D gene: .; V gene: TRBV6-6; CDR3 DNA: TGTGCCAGCACCGACCGTACGGGGGGGATCGGCACTGAAGCTTTCTTT; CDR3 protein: CASTDRTGGIGTEAFF
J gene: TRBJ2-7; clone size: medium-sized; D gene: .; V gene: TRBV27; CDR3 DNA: TGTGCCAGCAGTACCGGACGGAGTAGGCTCGACGAGCAGTACTTC; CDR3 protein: CASSTGRSRLDEQYF
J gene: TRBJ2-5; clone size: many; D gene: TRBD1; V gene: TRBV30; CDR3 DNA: TGTGCCTGGAGCTTACTCCGGGACAGGGGGGAGACCCAGTACTTC; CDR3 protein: CAWSLLRDRGETQYF
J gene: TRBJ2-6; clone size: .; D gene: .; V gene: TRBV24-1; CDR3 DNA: TGTGCCACCAGTGCCAGGGGAAACTCTGGGGCCAACGTCCTGACTTTC; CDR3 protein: CATSARGNSGANVLTF
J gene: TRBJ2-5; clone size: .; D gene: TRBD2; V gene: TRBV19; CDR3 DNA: TGTGCCAGTAGTTTCGCTAGCGGGGGGCAAGAGACCCAGTACTTC; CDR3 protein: CASSFASGGQETQYF
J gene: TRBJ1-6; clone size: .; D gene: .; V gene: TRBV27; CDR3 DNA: TGTGCCAGCAGCTCCCGGGGGGGCGCCGGGGAAGTCTATAATTCACCCCTCCACTTT; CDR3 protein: CASSSRGGAGEVYNSPLHF
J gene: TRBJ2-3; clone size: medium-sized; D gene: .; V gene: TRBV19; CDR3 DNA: TGTGCCAGTAGTACCTCGGGGGGCCGGGGAGATACGCAGTATTTT; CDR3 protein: CASSTSGGRGDTQYF